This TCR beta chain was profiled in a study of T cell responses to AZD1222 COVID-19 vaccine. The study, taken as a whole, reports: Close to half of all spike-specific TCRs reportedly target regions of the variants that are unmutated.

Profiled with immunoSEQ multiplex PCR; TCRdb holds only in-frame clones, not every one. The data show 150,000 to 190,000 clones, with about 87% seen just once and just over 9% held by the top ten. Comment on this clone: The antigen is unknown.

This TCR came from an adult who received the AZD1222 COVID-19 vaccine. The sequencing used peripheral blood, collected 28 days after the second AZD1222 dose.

The CDR3, as DNA: TGTGCCAGCAGTATCATACTTCCATCAACCCAGTACTTC. Translation gives CASSIILPSTQYF. J is TRBJ2-5 and V is TRBV6-2 or TRBV6-3; D unresolved. V lost 5 bases and J 8 bases, leaving 15 bases between the germline ends. Germline CDR1 is MNHEY and CDR2 is SVGEGT. This CDR3 is 13 amino acids long.